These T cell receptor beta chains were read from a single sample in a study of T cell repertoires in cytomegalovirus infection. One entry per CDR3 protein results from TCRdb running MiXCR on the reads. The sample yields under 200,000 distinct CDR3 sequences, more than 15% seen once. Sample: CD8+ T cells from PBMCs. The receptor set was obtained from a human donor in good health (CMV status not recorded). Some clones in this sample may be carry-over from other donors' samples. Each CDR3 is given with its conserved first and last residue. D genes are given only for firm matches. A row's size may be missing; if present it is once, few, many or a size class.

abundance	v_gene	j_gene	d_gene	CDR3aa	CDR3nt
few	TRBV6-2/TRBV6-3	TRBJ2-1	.	CASSYSIMVEQFF	TGTGCCAGCAGTTACTCGATAATGGTTGAGCAGTTCTTC
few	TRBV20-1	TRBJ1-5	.	CSARTGSSNQPQHF	TGCAGTGCTAGAACAGGGAGTAGCAATCAGCCCCAGCATTTT
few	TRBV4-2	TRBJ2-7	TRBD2	CASSQVAGASSYEQYF	TGTGCCAGCAGCCAGGTAGCGGGGGCGAGCTCCTACGAGCAGTACTTC
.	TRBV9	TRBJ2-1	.	CASSPWGRLDEQFF	TGTGCCAGCAGCCCCTGGGGGAGGTTGGATGAGCAGTTCTTC
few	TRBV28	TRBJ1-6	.	CASSRRRANSPLHF	TGTGCCAGCAGTCGGAGGCGGGCTAATTCACCCCTCCACTTT
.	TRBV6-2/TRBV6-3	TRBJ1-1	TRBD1	CASSLWTGGTEAFF	TGTGCCAGCAGTCTATGGACAGGAGGGACTGAAGCTTTCTTT
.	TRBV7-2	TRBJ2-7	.	CASSFDGLRGSYEQYF	TGTGCCAGCAGCTTCGATGGACTCCGCGGCTCCTACGAGCAGTACTTC
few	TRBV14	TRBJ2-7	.	CASSQEISSDEQYF	TGTGCCAGCAGCCAAGAGATAAGCTCGGACGAGCAGTACTTC
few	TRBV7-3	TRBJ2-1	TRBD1	CASSRHGGQGPYNEQFF	TGTGCCAGCAGCCGCCACGGGGGACAGGGACCCTACAATGAGCAGTTCTTC
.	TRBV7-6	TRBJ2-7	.	CASSLGEGRGYEQYF	TGTGCCAGCAGCTTAGGAGAGGGAAGGGGCTACGAGCAGTACTTC
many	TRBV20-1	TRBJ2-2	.	CSAREGRDTGELFF	TGCAGTGCTAGAGAGGGACGAGACACCGGGGAGCTGTTTTTT
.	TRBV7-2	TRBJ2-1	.	CASSSDRRRYNEQFF	TGTGCCAGCAGCTCCGACAGAAGGAGATACAATGAGCAGTTCTTC
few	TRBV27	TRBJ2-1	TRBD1	CASSLTGTGSVYEQFF	TGTGCCAGCAGTTTAACTGGGACAGGGTCGGTCTATGAGCAGTTCTTC
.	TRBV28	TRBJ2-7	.	CASSLLEQGTEQYF	TGTGCCAGCAGTTTATTGGAGCAGGGCACCGAGCAGTACTTC
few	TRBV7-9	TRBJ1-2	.	CASSPQAGGNPNYGYTF	TGTGCCAGCAGCCCTCAGGCCGGGGGGAACCCTAACTATGGCTACACCTTC
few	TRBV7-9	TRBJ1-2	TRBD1	CASSLGQGVNYGYTF	TGTGCCAGCAGCTTGGGACAGGGGGTTAACTATGGCTACACCTTC